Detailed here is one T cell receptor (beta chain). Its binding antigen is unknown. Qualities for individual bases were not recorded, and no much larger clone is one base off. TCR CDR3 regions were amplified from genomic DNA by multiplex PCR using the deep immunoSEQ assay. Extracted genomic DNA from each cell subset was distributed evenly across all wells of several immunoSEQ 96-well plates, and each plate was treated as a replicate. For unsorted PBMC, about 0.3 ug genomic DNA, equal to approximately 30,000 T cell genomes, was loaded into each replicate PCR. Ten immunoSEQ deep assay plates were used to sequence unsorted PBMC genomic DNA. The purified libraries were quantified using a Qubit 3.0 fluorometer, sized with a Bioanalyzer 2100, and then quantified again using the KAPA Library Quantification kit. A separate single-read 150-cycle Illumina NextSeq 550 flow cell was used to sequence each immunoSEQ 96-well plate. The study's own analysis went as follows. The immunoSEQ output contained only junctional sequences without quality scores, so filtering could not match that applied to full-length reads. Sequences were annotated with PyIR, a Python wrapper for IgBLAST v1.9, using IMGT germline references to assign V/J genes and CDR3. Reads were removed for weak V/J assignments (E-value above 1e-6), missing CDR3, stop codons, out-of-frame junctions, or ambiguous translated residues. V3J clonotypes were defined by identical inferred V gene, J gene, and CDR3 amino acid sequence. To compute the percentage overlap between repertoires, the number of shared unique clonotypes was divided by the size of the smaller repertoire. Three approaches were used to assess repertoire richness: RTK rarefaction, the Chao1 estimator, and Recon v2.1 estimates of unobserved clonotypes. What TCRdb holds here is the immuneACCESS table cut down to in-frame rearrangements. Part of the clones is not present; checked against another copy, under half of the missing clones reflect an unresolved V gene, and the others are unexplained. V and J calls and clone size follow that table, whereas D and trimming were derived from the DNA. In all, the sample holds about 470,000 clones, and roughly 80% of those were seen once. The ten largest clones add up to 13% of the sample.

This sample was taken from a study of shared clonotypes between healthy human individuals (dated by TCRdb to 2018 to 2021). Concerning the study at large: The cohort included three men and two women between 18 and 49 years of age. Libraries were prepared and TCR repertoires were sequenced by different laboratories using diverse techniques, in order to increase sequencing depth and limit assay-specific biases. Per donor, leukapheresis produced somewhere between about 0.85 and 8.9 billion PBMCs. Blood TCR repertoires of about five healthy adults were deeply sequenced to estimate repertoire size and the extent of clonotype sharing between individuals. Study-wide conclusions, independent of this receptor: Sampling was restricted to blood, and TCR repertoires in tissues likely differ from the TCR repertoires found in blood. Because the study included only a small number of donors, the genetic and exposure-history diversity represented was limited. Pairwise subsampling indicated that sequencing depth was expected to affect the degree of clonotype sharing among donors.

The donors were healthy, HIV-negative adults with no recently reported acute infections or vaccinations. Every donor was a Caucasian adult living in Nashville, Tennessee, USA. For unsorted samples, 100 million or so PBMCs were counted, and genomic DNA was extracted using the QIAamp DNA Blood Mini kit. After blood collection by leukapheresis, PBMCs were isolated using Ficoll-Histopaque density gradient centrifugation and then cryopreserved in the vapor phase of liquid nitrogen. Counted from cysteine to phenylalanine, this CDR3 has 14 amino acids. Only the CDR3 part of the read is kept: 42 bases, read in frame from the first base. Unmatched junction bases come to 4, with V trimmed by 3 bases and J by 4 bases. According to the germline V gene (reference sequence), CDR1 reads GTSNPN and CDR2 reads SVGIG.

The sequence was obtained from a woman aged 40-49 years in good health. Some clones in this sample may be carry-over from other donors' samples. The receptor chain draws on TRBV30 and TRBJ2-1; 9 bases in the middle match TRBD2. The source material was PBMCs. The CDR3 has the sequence CAWRGGRAYNEQFF. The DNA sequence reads TGTGCCTGGAGGGGCGGGAGGGCGTACAATGAGCAGTTCTTC.